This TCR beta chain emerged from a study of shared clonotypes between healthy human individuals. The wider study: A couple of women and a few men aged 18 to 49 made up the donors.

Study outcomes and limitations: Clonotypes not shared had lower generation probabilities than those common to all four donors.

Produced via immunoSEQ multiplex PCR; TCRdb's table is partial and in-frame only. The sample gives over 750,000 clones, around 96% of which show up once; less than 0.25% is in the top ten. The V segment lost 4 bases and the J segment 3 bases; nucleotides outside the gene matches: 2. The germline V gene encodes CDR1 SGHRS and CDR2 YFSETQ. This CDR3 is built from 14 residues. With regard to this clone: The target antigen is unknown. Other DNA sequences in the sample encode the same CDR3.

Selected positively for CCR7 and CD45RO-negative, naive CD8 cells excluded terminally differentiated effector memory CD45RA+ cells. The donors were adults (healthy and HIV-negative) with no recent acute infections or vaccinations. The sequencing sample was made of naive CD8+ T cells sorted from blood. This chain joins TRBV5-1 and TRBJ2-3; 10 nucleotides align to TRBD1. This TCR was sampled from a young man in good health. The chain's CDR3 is CASSTGQGTDTQYF. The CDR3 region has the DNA TGCGCCAGCAGCACGGGACAGGGGACAGATACGCAGTATTTT.